This T cell receptor (beta chain) was recorded in a study of low-dose radiotherapy and immunotherapy resistance in tumors. Study background: Radiation delivery to Cohort 1 consisted of 0.5 Gy per fraction every 2 weeks, summing to 6.5 Gy. The study gave Cohort 2 1 Gy per fraction every two weeks, totaling 13 Gy over 26 weeks. Every two weeks patients got nivolumab 240 mg flat dose, plus ipilimumab 1 mg/kg every six weeks, intravenously. Every two weeks, cyclophosphamide 200 mg/m2 was infused one day before radiation plus immunotherapy.

The CDR3 has 12 residues. V lost 5 bases and J lost 4; bases outside the gene matches: 2. Looked up from germline, CDR1 is SGHRS and CDR2 is YFSETQ. Time point meaning: after trial treatment. Treatment indicated: LDRT plus nivolumab, ipilimumab, low-dose cyclophosphamide and aspirin (RACIN trial). This clonotype was observed a single time. This likely reflects a read error, since a far larger clone is one base away. Primers targeting TRAV and TRBV primed first-strand cDNA, covering alpha and beta chains. The TCRs were subjected to amplification over approximately 20 PCR cycles employing a constant-region primer in conjunction with a V-primer adapter. TCRdb recomputed calls from the reads with MiXCR, one row per CDR3 protein. This table has under 70,000 distinct CDR3 sequences, about 23% appearing once.

This clonotype was obtained from a male donor with prostate cancer. Material: PBMCs, obtained after low-dose radiotherapy plus immunotherapy. The rearrangement links TRBV5-1 to TRBJ2-7; 8 bases agree with TRBD2. CDR3 protein: CASREREYEQYF. The CDR3 nucleotides read TGCGCCAGCAGGGAGCGGGAGTACGAGCAGTACTTC.